This TCR beta chain came from a study of T cell responses to AZD1222 COVID-19 vaccine. Findings of the study overall: At baseline, seropositivity was found in only six or seven AZD1222 recipients. Two doses of AZD1222 preceded a rise in Spike-specific TCR breadth and depth. Repertoire sampling was restricted to post-peak T cell response timepoints. The sample set comprised mostly white British donors with more females, and clonal diversity was possibly underestimated.

Method: immunoSEQ multiplex PCR; TCRdb's copy keeps in-frame clones and lacks some. This table has approximately 220,000 clones, about 93% appearing once. Germline V gene sequence: CDR1 LNHDA, CDR2 SQIVND (reference sequence). V was trimmed by 8 bases and J by 3 bases, leaving 14 bases between them. CDR3 length equals 14 residues. Comments on this clone: The antigen is undetermined.

The sequenced sample was peripheral blood, obtained on day 0 of MenACWY control vaccination. The source is an adult in good health. The rearrangement joins TRBV19 to TRBJ1-3; the D is unclear. This CDR3 is CASRFSGYGNTIYF. The DNA for the CDR3 is TGTGCCAGTCGCTTTTCGGGGTATGGAAACACCATATATTTT.